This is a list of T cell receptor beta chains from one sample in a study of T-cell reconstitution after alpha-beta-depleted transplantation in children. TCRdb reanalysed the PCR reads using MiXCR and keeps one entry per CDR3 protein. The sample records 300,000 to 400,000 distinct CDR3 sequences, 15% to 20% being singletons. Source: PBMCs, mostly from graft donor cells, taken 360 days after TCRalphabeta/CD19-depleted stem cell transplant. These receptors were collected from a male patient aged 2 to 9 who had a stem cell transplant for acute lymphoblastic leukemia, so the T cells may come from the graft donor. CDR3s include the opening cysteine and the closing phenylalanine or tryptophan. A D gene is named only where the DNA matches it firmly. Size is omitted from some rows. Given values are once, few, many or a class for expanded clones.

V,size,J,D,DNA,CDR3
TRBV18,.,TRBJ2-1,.,TGTGCCAGCTCACCACCGACGGACAGTGACAATGAGCAGTTCTTC,CASSPPTDSDNEQFF
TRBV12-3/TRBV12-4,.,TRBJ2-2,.,TGTGCCAGCAGTTTCCAGGGCAGGGCCCCGTCTGAGGAGCTGTTTTTT,CASSFQGRAPSEELFF
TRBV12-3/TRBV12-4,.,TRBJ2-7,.,TGTGCCAGCCCCCGGGACAAGAACTACGAGCAGTACTTC,CASPRDKNYEQYF
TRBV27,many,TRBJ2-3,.,TGTGCCAGCAGTTTATACGGGAGCGGTACAGATACGCAGTATTTT,CASSLYGSGTDTQYF
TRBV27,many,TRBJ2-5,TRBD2,TGTGCCAGCAGTGGTAGCGGGAGTTATGGGGAGACCCAGTACTTC,CASSGSGSYGETQYF
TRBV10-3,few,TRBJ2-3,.,TGTGCCATCACCCCGGGTCCCAGCACAGATACGCAGTATTTT,CAITPGPSTDTQYF
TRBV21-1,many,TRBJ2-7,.,TGTGCCAGCAGAAACCGTGTGGGACTATCTCGATCCTACGAGCAGTACTTC,CASRNRVGLSRSYEQYF
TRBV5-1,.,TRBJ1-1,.,TGCGCCAGCAGCAACTCGGGACACCAGAACACTGAAGCTTTCTTT,CASSNSGHQNTEAFF
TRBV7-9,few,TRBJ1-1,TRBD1,TGTGCCAGCAACGGACAGGGGGCCACTGAAGCTTTCTTT,CASNGQGATEAFF
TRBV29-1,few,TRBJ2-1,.,TGCAGCGACATGAAAGACAGGGAGCAGTTCTTC,CSDMKDREQFF
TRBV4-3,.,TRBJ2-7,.,TGCGCCAGCAGCCAAGATTTGCTCCTCTACGAGCAGTACTTC,CASSQDLLLYEQYF
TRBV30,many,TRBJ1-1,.,TGTGCCTGGAAATTCGGGGGAGTGAACACTGAAGCTTTCTTT,CAWKFGGVNTEAFF
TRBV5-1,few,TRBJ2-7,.,TGCGCCAGCAGCTGGCGGGACTCCGAGTACGAGCAGTACTTC,CASSWRDSEYEQYF
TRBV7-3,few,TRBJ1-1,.,TGTGCCAGCAGCATTCAGAGCGCCTGGACTGAAGCTTTCTTT,CASSIQSAWTEAFF
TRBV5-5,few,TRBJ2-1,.,TGTGCCAGCACCCCTTTGGGCAATGAGCAGTTCTTC,CASTPLGNEQFF
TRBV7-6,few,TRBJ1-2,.,TGTGCCAGCAGCTTAAAGGGCGGGAACTATGGCTACACCTTC,CASSLKGGNYGYTF
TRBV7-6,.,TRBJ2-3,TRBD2,TGTGCCAGCAGCTTAGCGGCTAGCGGCCTCACAGATACGCAGTATTTT,CASSLAASGLTDTQYF
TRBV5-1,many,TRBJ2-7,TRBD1,TGCGCCAGCAGCCCCCGGACAGGGAGCTCCTACGAGCAGTACTTC,CASSPRTGSSYEQYF
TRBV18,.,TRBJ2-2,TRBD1,TGTGCCAGCTCACCTACAGGGGGAGTCGGCGGGGAGCTGTTTTTT,CASSPTGGVGGELFF
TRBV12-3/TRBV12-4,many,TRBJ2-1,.,TGTGCCAGCAGGCCGGACGGCGGCTCCTACAATGAGCAGTTCTTC,CASRPDGGSYNEQFF
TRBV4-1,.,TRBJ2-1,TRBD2,TGCGCCAGCAGCTGGGACTATCCCGACTACAATGAGCAGTTCTTC,CASSWDYPDYNEQFF